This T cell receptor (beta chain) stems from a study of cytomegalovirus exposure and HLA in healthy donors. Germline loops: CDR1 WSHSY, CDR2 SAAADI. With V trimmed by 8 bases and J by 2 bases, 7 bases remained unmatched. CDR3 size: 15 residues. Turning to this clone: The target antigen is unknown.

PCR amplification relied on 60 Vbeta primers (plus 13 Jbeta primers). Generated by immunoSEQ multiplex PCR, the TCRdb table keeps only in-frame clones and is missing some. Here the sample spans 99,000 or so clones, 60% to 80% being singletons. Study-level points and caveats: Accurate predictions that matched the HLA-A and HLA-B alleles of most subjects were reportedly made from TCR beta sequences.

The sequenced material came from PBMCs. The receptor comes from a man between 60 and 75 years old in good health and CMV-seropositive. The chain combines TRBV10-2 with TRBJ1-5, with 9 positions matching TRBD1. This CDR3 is CASDDRDRGNQPQHF. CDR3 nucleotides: TGCGCCAGCGACGACCGGGACAGGGGCAATCAGCCCCAGCATTTT.